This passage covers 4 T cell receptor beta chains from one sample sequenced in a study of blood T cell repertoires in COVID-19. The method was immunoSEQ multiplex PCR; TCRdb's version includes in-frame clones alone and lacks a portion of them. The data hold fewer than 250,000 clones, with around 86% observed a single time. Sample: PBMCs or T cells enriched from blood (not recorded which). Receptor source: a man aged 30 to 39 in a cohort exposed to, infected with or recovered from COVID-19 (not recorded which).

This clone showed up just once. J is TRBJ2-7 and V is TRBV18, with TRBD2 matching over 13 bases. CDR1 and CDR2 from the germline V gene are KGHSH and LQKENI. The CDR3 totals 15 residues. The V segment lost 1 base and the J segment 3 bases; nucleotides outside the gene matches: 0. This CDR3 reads CASSPRTSGSYEQYF. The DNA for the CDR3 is TGTGCCAGCTCACCACGGACTAGCGGGAGCTACGAGCAGTACTTC.

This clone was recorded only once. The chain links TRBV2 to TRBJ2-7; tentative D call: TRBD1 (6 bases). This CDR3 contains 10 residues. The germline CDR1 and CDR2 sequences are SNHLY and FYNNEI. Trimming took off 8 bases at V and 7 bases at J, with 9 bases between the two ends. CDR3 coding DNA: TGTGCCAGCGGAGACAGGGAGCAGTACTTC. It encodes CASGDREQYF. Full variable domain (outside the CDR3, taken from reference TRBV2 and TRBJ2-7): EPEVTQTPSHQVTQMGQEVILRCVPISNHLYFYWYRQILGQKVEFLVSFYNNEISEKSEIFDDQFSVERPDGSNFTLKIRSTKLEDSAMYFCASGDREQYFGPGTRLTVT.

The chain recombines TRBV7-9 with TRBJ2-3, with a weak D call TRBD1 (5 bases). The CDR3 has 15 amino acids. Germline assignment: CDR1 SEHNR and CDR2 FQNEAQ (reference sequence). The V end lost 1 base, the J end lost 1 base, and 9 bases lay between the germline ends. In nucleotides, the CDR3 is TGTGCCAGCAGCTTAGGGGGCAGCGGCACAGATACGCAGTATTTT. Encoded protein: CASSLGGSGTDTQYF. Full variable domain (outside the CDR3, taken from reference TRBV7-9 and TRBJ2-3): DTGVSQNPRHKITKRGQNVTFRCDPISEHNRLYWYRQTLGQGPEFLTYFQNEAQLEKSRLLSDRFSAERPKGSFSTLEIQRTEQGDSAMYLCASSLGGSGTDTQYFGPGTRLTVL.

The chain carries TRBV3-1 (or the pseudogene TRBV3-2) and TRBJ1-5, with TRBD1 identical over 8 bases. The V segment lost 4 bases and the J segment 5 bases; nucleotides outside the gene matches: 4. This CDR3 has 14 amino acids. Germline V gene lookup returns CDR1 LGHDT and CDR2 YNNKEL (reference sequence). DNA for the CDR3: TGTGCCAGCAGCCCTACAGGGGGATATCAGCCCCAGCATTTT. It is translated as CASSPTGGYQPQHF.